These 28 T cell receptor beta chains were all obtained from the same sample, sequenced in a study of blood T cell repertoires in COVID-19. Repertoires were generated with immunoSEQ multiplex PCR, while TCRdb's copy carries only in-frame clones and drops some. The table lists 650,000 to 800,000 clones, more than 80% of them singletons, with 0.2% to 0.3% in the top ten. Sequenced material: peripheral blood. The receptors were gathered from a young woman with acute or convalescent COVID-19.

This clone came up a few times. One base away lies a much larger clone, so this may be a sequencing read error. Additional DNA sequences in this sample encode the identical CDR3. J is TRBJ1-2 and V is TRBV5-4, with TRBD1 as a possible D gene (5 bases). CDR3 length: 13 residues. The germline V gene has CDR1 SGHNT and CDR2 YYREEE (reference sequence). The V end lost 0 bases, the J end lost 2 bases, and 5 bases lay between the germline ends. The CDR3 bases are TGTGCCAGCAGCTTGGACAGGAACTATGGCTACACCTTC. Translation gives CASSLDRNYGYTF.

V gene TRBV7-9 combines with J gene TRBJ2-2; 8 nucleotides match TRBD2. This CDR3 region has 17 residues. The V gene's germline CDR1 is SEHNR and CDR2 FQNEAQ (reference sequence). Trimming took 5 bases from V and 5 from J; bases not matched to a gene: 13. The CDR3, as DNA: TGTGCCAGCAGCACACCCTCCAGCGGGGGTTATACCGGGGAGCTGTTTTTT. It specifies CASSTPSSGGYTGELFF.

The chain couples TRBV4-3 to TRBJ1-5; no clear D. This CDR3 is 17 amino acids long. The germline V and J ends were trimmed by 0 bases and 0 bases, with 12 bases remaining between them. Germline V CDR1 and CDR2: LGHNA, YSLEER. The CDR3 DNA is TGCGCCAGCAGCCAAGAGCGGGGTTTGTATAGCAATCAGCCCCAGCATTTT. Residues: CASSQERGLYSNQPQHF.

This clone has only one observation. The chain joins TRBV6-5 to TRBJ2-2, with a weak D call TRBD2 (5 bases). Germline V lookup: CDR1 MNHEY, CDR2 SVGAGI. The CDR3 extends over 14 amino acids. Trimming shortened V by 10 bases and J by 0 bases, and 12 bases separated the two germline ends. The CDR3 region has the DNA TGTGCCACCCATCCCGGGGCGAACACCGGGGAGCTGTTTTTT. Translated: CATHPGANTGELFF.

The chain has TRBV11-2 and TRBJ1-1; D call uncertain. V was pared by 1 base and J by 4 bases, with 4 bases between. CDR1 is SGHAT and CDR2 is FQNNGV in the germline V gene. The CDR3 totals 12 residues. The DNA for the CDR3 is TGTGCCAGCAGCTTAGTCTTCACTGAAGCTTTCTTT. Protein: CASSLVFTEAFF.

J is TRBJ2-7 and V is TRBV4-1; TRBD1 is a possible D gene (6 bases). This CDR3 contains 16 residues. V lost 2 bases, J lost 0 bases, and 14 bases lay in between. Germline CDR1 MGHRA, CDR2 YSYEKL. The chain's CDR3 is CASSQLLTGSSYEQYF. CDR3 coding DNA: TGCGCCAGCAGCCAACTACTGACAGGTAGCTCCTACGAGCAGTACTTC.

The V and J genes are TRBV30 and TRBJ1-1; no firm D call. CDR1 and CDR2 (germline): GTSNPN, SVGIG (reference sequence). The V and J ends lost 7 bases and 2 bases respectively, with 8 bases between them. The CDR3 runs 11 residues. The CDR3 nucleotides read TGTGCCTCTCAGAAAAACACTGAAGCTTTCTTT. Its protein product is CASQKNTEAFF.

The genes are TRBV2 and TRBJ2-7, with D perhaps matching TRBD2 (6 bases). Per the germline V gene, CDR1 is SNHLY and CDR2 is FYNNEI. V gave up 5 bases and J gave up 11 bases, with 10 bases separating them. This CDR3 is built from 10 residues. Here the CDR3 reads CASSWEDKYF. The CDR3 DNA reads TGTGCCAGCAGTTGGGAGGATAAGTACTTC.

This CDR3 reads CASSVRQDYGYTF. In nucleotides, the CDR3 is TGTGCCAGCAGCGTTCGACAGGACTATGGCTACACCTTC. The genes are TRBV9 and TRBJ1-2, with a weak D call TRBD1 (6 bases). Germline loops: CDR1 SGDLS, CDR2 YYNGEE. The CDR3 spans 13 residues. V lost 2 bases, J lost 3 bases, and 8 bases lay in between. Supplemented by reference TRBV9 and TRBJ1-2, the full variable domain reads DSGVTQTPKHLITATGQRVTLRCSPRSGDLSVYWYQQSLDQGLQFLIQYYNGEERAKGNILERFSAQQFPDLHSELNLSSLELGDSALYFCASSVRQDYGYTFGSGTRLTVV.

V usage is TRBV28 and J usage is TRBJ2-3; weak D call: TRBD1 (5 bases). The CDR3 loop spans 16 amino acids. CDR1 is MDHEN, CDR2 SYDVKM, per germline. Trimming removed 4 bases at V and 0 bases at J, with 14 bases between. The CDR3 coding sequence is TGTGCCAGCAGTTCCTTTCGGCGACAGAGCACAGATACGCAGTATTTT. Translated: CASSSFRRQSTDTQYF.

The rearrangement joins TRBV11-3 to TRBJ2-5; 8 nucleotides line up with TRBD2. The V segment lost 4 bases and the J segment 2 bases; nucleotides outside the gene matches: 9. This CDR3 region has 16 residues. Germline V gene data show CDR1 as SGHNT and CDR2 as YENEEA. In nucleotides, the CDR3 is TGTGCCAGCAGCTCAGCGGCGGGGGGACAACAAGAGACCCAGTACTTC. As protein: CASSSAAGGQQETQYF.

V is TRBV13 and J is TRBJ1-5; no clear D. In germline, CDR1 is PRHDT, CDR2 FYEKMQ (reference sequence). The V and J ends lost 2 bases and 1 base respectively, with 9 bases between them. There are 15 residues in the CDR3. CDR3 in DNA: TGTGCCAGCAGCTTATCACCACACAGCAATCAGCCCCAGCATTTT. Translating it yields CASSLSPHSNQPQHF.

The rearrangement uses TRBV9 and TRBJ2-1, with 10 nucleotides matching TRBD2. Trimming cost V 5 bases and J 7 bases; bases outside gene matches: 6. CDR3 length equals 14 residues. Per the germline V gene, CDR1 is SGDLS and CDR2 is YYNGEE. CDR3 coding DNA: TGTGCCAGCAGTTTAGCGGGGGGTTCTAATGAGCAGTTCTTC. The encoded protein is CASSLAGGSNEQFF.

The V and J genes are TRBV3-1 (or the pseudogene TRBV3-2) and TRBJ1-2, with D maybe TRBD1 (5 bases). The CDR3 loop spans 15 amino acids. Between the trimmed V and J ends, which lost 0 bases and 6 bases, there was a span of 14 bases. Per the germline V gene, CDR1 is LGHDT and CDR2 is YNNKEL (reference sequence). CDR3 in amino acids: CASSQDPREEDGYTF. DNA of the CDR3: TGTGCCAGCAGCCAAGATCCCAGGGAAGAGGATGGCTACACCTTC.

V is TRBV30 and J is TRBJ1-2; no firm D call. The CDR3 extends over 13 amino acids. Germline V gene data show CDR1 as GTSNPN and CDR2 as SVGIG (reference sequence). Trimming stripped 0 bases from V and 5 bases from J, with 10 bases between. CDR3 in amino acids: CAWSVQSKYGYTF. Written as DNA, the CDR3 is TGTGCCTGGAGTGTCCAATCAAAATATGGCTACACCTTC.

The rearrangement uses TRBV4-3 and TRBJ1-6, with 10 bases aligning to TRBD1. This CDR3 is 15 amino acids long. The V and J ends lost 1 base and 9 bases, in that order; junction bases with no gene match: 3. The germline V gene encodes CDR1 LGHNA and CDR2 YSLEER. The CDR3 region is CASSQGQGAGSPLHF. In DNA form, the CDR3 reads TGCGCCAGCAGCCAAGGACAGGGGGCTGGTTCACCCCTCCACTTT.

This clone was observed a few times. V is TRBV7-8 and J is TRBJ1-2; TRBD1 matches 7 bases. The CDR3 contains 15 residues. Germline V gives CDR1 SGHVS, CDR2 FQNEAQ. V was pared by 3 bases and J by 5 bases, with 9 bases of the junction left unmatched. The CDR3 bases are TGTGCCAGCAGCTTGGCAGGGGGTCCCCTTTATGGCTACACCTTC. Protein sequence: CASSLAGGPLYGYTF.

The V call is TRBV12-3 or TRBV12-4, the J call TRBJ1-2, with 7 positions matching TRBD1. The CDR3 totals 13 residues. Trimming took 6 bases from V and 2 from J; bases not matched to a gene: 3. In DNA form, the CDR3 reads TGTGCCAGCAGGCAGACAGGGAACTATGGCTACACCTTC. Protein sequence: CASRQTGNYGYTF.

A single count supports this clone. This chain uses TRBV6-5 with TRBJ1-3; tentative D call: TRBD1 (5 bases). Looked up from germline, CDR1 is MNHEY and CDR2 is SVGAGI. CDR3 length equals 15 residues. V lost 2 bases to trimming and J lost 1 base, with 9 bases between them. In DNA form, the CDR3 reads TGTGCCAGCAGTTACGGGGGGTCTTCTGGAAACACCATATATTTT. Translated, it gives CASSYGGSSGNTIYF.

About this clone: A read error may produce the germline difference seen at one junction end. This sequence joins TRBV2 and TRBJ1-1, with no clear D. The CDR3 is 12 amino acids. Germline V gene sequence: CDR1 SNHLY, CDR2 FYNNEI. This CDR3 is CATSQVNTEAFF. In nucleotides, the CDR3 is TGTGCCACCAGTCAGGTGAACACTGAAGCTTTCTTT.

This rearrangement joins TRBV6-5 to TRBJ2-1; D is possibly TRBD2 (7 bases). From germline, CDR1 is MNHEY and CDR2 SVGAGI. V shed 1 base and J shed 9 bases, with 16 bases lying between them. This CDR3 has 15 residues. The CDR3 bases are TGTGCCAGCAGTTACTTCCCGGGGGGCCGGGTTGAGCAGTTCTTC. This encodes CASSYFPGGRVEQFF.

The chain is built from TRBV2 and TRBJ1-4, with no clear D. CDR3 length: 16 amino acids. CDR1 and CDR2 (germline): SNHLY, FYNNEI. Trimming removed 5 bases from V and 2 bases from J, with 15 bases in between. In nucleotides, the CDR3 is TGTGCCAGCAGTCCCACCCGGAGTAGGACTAATGAAAAACTGTTTTTT. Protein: CASSPTRSRTNEKLFF.

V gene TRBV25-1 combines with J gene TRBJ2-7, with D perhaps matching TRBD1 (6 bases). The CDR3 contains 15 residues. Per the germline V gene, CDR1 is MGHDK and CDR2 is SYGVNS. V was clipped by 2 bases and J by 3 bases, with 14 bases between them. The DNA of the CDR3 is TGTGCCAGCAGTGAACTGGACAGACCCCTCTACGAGCAGTACTTC. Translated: CASSELDRPLYEQYF.

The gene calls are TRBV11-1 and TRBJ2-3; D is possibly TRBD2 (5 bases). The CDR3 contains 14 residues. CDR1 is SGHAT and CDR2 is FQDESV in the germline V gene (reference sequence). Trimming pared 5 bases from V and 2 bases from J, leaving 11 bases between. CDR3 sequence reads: CASSLRVYTDTQYF. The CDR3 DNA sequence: TGTGCCAGCAGCCTGAGGGTCTACACAGATACGCAGTATTTT.

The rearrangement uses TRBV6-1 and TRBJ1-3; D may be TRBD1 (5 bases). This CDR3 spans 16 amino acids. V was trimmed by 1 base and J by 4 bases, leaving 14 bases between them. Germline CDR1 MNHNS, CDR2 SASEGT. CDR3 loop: CASSEEKRTTGNTIYF. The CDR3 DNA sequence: TGTGCCAGCAGTGAAGAAAAAAGGACAACCGGAAACACCATATATTTT.

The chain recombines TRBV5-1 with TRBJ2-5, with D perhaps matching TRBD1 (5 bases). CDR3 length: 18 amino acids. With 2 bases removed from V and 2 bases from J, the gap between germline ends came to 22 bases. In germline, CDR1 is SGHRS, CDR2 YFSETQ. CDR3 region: CASSFRMSRAARQETQYF. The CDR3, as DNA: TGCGCCAGCAGCTTCCGGATGAGCAGGGCTGCCAGACAAGAGACCCAGTACTTC.

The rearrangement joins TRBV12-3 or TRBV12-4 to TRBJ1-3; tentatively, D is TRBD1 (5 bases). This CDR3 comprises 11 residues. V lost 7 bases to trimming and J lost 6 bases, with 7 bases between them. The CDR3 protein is CASTGKNTIYF. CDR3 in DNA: TGTGCCAGCACAGGGAAAAACACCATATATTTT.

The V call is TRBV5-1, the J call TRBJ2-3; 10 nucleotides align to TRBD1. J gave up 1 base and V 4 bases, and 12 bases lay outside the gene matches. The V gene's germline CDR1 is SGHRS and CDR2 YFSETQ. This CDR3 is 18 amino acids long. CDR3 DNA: TGCGCCAGCAGCGAACCCGGGACAGGGGTGAAAGGCACAGATACGCAGTATTTT. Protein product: CASSEPGTGVKGTDTQYF.